This TCR beta chain is drawn from a study of OX40 agonist ivuxolimab in advanced cancers. About the study: A history of anti-PD-1, anti-PD-L1 or anti-CTLA-4 therapy was acceptable, and roughly 40% had some. There were three patients with partial responses, one having hepatocellular carcinoma and two cutaneous melanoma.

The method was immunoSEQ multiplex PCR; TCRdb's version includes in-frame clones alone and lacks a portion of them. This sample yields approximately 68,000 clones, of which roughly 83% are seen a single time; 2.1% belongs to the top ten. Study conclusions and caveats: Clonal expansion was seen in CD4+ and CD8+ blood T cells by week 6 at 0.1 to 3.0 mg/kg.

The CDR3 is 14 residues long. V lost 1 base and J 5 bases, leaving 10 bases between the germline ends. CDR1 is SGHAT and CDR2 is FQNNGV in the germline V gene. Blood sampling was done at baseline, cycle 4 day 1, and cycle 7 day 1. Points on this clone: Its target is unknown.

The gene calls are TRBV11-2 and TRBJ2-3; no clear D. This sequence was found in an adult with an advanced solid tumor such as melanoma, head and neck, liver or kidney cancer. The material was CD4+ or CD8+ T cells sorted from blood, obtained in a trial of the OX40 agonist ivuxolimab. DNA of the CDR3: TGTGCCAGCAGCTTAGGGTCCCTGATAGATACGCAGTATTTT. It specifies CASSLGSLIDTQYF.